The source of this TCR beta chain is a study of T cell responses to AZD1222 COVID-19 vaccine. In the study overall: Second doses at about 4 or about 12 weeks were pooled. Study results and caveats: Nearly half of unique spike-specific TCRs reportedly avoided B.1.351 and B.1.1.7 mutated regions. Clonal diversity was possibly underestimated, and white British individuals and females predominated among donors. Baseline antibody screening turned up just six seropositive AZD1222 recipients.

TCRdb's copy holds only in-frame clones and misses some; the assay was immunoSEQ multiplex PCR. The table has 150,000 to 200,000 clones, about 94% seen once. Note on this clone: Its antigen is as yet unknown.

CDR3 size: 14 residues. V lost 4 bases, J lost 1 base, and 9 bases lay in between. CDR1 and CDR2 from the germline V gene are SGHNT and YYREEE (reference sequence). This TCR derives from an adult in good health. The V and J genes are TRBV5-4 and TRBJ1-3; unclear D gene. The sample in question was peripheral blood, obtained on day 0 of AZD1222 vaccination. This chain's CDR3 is CASSPSFSGNTIYF. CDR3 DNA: TGTGCCAGCAGCCCCAGCTTTTCTGGAAACACCATATATTTT.